Given below is one TCR beta chain in context. Clones were sequenced by immunoSEQ multiplex PCR, and TCRdb holds only the in-frame ones, with some missing. The data contain roughly 150,000 clones, roughly 85% of them singletons. The data are from a study of blood T cell repertoires in COVID-19. Study information: T cells, B-cell-depleted T cells, or PBMCs supplied cDNA or gDNA.

The CDR3 length is 14 residues. The V end lost 2 bases, the J end lost 4 bases, and 9 bases lay between the germline ends. The V gene's germline CDR1 is MDHEN and CDR2 SYDVKM. The V call is TRBV28, the J call TRBJ1-3; no clear D gene. This clonotype was obtained from a woman aged 80 or over with acute or convalescent COVID-19. The sequenced material came from peripheral blood. CDR3 sequence (DNA): TGTGCCAGCAGTTTACTTACAGACGGAAACACCATATATTTT. It specifies CASSLLTDGNTIYF.